A selection of T cell receptor beta chains follows, all from one sample in a study of blood T cell repertoires in COVID-19. Sequencing was performed with immunoSEQ multiplex PCR; in TCRdb, only in-frame clones are kept and a portion is missing. The sample records about 140,000 clones, less than 85% being singletons. The sample was PBMCs or T cells enriched from blood (not recorded which). The receptors here all came from a woman aged 18 to 35 who had been exposed to COVID-19. CDR3s include the opening cysteine and the closing phenylalanine or tryptophan. The D gene is left open where the match is weak. For some rows the clone size is stated as once, few or many, or as a class when expanded; others skip it.

CASNDLGTSGTIETQYF,TGTGCCAGCAACGACCTCGGGACTAGCGGGACAATAGAGACCCAGTACTTC,TRBD2,TRBV7-9,.,TRBJ2-5
CASSEGGTGGFNSPLHF,TGTGCCAGCAGCGAAGGAGGGACAGGGGGCTTTAATTCACCCCTCCACTTT,TRBD1,TRBV9,once,TRBJ1-6
CASSFAGNNEKLFF,TGTGCCAGCAGCTTCGCGGGAAATAATGAAAAACTGTTTTTT,.,TRBV7-9,.,TRBJ1-4
CASSYSVGLAGVEQYF,TGTGCCAGCAGTTACTCGGTAGGGCTAGCGGGAGTCGAGCAGTACTTC,TRBD2,TRBV6-5,.,TRBJ2-7
CASSLITEMNTEAFF,TGTGCCAGCAGTTTAATTACGGAGATGAACACTGAAGCTTTCTTT,.,TRBV27,.,TRBJ1-1
CASSRTRDSYLYEQYF,TGTGCCAGTAGTCGTACCCGGGACTCCTACCTCTACGAGCAGTACTTC,.,TRBV19,.,TRBJ2-7
CAWSLTGNTEAFF,TGTGCCTGGAGTTTAACAGGGAACACTGAAGCTTTCTTT,.,TRBV30,.,TRBJ1-1
CASSESGGEAAYNEQFF,TGCGCCAGCAGTGAGTCCGGGGGGGAGGCGGCCTACAATGAGCAGTTCTTC,TRBD2,TRBV10-2,.,TRBJ2-1
CASSLEGDRGSSYEQYF,TGTGCCAGCAGCTTAGAGGGGGACAGGGGTTCCTCCTACGAGCAGTACTTC,TRBD1,TRBV7-9,.,TRBJ2-7
CASSQVGGETQYF,TGTGCCAGCAGCCAAGTGGGGGGGGAGACCCAGTACTTC,TRBD2,TRBV14,few,TRBJ2-5
CSASILDPQGEQFF,TGCAGTGCTAGTATTCTAGACCCCCAGGGTGAGCAGTTCTTC,.,TRBV20-1,.,TRBJ2-1
CASRGRQGLYDSGYTF,TGTGCCAGCAGAGGCCGACAGGGCCTCTACGATAGTGGCTACACCTTC,TRBD1,TRBV2,.,TRBJ1-2
CASTKLAPADTQYF,TGTGCCAGCACAAAACTAGCGCCCGCGGATACGCAGTATTTT,TRBD2,TRBV2,.,TRBJ2-3
CASSYRGQGAYEQYF,TGTGCCAGCAGTTACCGAGGACAGGGGGCGTACGAGCAGTACTTC,TRBD1,TRBV6-5,.,TRBJ2-7
CASSPRSGFTYNEQFF,TGTGCCAGCAGTCCCCGGTCGGGATTCACCTACAATGAGCAGTTCTTC,.,TRBV28,.,TRBJ2-1
CASSTVGGNTGELFF,TGTGCCAGCAGCACAGTGGGGGGGAACACCGGGGAGCTGTTTTTT,.,TRBV7-9,few,TRBJ2-2
CASSLGETTNEKLFF,TGTGCCAGCAGCCTTGGGGAGACTACTAATGAAAAACTGTTTTTT,.,TRBV14,.,TRBJ1-4
CSAATSGFGYTF,TGCAGCGCAGCGACGAGTGGGTTTGGCTACACCTTC,.,TRBV29-1,.,TRBJ1-2
CASSLDVGTGYGYTF,TGCGCCAGCAGCTTGGATGTAGGGACAGGCTATGGCTACACCTTC,TRBD1,TRBV5-1,.,TRBJ1-2
CASSLMGLEYNEQFF,TGTGCCAGCAGCTTAATGGGACTAGAGTACAATGAGCAGTTCTTC,TRBD2,TRBV7-9,.,TRBJ2-1
CASSGETGYSPLHF,TGTGCCAGCAGTGGTGAGACAGGGTATTCACCCCTCCACTTT,TRBD1,TRBV25-1,.,TRBJ1-6
CASSSDRNTGELFF,TGCGCCAGCAGCTCTGACAGAAACACCGGGGAGCTGTTTTTT,.,TRBV5-1,.,TRBJ2-2
CASSWTSGRDNEQFF,TGTGCCAGCAGCTGGACTAGCGGGAGGGATAATGAGCAGTTCTTC,TRBD2,TRBV7-2,.,TRBJ2-1
CASSFVGFGANVLTF,TGTGCCAGCAGCTTCGTCGGTTTTGGGGCCAACGTCCTGACTTTC,.,TRBV11-2,.,TRBJ2-6
CASSPGTGEYSNQPQHF,TGTGCCAGCTCACCAGGGACAGGAGAGTATAGCAATCAGCCCCAGCATTTT,TRBD1,TRBV18,.,TRBJ1-5
CASSVGLVTYQETQYF,TGTGCCAGCAGCGTAGGACTAGTCACGTACCAAGAGACCCAGTACTTC,.,TRBV9,.,TRBJ2-5
CASSLGTSETQYF,TGTGCCAGCAGCTTAGGGACTAGCGAGACCCAGTACTTC,TRBD2,TRBV7-8,.,TRBJ2-5
CASSLGLDWDSNEQFF,TGTGCCAGCAGCTTGGGACTAGATTGGGACTCCAATGAGCAGTTCTTC,TRBD2,TRBV9,.,TRBJ2-1
CASSRLDKSSGNTIYF,TGTGCCAGCAGCCGACTAGACAAAAGCTCTGGAAACACCATATATTTT,.,TRBV27,few,TRBJ1-3
CASASRSTKNTEAFF,TGCGCCAGCGCATCGCGGTCAACGAAGAACACTGAAGCTTTCTTT,.,TRBV5-1,.,TRBJ1-1
CASRAGTGGGNTIYF,TGTGCCAGCAGAGCCGGGACAGGGGGTGGAAACACCATATATTTT,TRBD1,TRBV2,.,TRBJ1-3
CASSIIAGDYNEQFF,TGTGCCAGTAGTATTATAGCGGGAGACTACAATGAGCAGTTCTTC,TRBD2,TRBV19,once,TRBJ2-1
CASSVGGQGVRAEQYF,TGTGCCAGCAGCGTAGGGGGACAGGGGGTACGGGCCGAGCAGTACTTC,TRBD1,TRBV9,.,TRBJ2-7
CAISEGPSWQVEFF,TGTGCCATCAGTGAGGGCCCCAGTTGGCAGGTCGAGTTCTTC,.,TRBV10-3,.,TRBJ2-1
CASRLAGGPGELFF,TGTGCCAGCAGACTAGCGGGAGGGCCCGGGGAGCTGTTTTTT,TRBD2,TRBV19,.,TRBJ2-2
CASKDNSGSRYNEQFF,TGTGCCAGTAAAGATAATAGCGGGAGTCGATACAATGAGCAGTTCTTC,TRBD2,TRBV18,.,TRBJ2-1
CASRLGLAGGHEQYF,TGTGCCAGCAGACTGGGACTAGCGGGAGGTCACGAGCAGTACTTC,TRBD2,TRBV2,.,TRBJ2-7
CASSQSRGHNEQFF,TGTGCCAGCAGCCAATCCAGAGGCCACAATGAGCAGTTCTTC,.,TRBV3-1/TRBV3-2,.,TRBJ2-1
CASTRQGANSPLHF,TGTGCCAGCACCCGACAGGGGGCTAATTCACCCCTCCACTTT,TRBD1,TRBV7-9,once,TRBJ1-6
CASSLMDREAGTQYF,TGTGCCAGCAGCCTGATGGACCGGGAGGCTGGTACGCAGTATTTT,TRBD2,TRBV3-1/TRBV3-2,.,TRBJ2-3
CATHHGREQFF,TGTGCCACCCACCACGGTAGAGAGCAGTTCTTC,.,TRBV24-1,.,TRBJ2-1
CASSRFGQGAVEAFF,TGTGCCAGCAGCCGTTTCGGACAGGGGGCGGTTGAAGCTTTCTTT,TRBD1,TRBV7-9,.,TRBJ1-1
CAWSRERGSTEAFF,TGTGCCTGGAGTAGGGAACGGGGAAGCACTGAAGCTTTCTTT,.,TRBV30,.,TRBJ1-1
CASSARGSGGRTEAFF,TGTGCCAGCAGCGCCCGAGGTAGCGGGGGGCGAACTGAAGCTTTCTTT,.,TRBV11-3,.,TRBJ1-1